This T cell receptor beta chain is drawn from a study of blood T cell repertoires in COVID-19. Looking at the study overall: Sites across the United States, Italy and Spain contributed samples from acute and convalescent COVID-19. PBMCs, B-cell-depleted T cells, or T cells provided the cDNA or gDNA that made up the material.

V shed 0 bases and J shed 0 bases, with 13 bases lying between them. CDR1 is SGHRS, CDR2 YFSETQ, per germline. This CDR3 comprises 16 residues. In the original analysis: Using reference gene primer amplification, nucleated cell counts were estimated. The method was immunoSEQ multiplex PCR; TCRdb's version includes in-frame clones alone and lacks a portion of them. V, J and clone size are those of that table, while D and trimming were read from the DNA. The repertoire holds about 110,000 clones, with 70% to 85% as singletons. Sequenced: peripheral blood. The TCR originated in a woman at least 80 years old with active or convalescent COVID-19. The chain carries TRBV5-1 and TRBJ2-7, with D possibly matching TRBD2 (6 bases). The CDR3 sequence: CASSLAAGWSSYEQYF. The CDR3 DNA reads TGCGCCAGCAGCTTGGCCGCGGGGTGGAGCTCCTACGAGCAGTACTTC.